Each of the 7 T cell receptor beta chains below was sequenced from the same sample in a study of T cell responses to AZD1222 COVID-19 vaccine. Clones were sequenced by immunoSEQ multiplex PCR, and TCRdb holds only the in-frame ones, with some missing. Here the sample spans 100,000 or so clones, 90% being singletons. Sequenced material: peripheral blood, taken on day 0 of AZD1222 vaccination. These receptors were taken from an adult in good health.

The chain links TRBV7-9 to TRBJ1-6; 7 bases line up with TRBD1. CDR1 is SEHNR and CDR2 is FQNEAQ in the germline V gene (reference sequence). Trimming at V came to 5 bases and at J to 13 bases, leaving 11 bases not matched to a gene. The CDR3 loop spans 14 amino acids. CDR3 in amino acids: CASSQGQAQQPLHF. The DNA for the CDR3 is TGTGCCAGCAGCCAAGGACAGGCCCAGCAGCCCCTCCACTTT.

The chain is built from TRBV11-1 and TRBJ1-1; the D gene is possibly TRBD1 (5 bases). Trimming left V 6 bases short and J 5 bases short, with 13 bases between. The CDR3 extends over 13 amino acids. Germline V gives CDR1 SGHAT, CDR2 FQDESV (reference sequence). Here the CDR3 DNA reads TGTGCCAGCAGTATAACGCGGGGGACTGAAGCTTTCTTT. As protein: CASSITRGTEAFF.

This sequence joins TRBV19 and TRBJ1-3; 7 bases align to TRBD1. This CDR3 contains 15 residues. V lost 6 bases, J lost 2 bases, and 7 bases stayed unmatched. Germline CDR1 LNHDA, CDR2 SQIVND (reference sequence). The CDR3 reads CASRTRQGAGNTIYF. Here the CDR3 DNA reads TGTGCCAGTAGAACGAGACAGGGTGCTGGAAACACCATATATTTT.

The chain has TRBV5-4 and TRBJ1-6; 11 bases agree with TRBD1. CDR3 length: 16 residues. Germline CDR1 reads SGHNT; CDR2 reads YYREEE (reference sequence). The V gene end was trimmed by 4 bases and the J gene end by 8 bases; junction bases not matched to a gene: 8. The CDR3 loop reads CASSAPPGQGDSPLHF. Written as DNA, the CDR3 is TGTGCCAGCAGCGCACCACCGGGACAGGGGGATTCACCCCTCCACTTT.

The CDR3 DNA reads TGTGCCACCAGTGATGCCGCCGGGGAAGAGACCCAGTACTTC. Its translation: CATSDAAGEETQYF. V is TRBV24-1 and J is TRBJ2-5; D may be TRBD2 (5 bases). Between the trimmed V and J ends, which lost 3 bases and 3 bases, there was a span of 10 bases. The CDR3 is 14 residues long. Germline loops: CDR1 KGHDR, CDR2 SFDVKD.

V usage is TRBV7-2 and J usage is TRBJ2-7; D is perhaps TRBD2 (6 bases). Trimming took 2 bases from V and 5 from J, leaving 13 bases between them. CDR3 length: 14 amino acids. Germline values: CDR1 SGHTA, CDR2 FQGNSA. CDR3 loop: CASSLQGGMDEQYF. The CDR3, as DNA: TGTGCCAGCAGCTTACAGGGAGGTATGGACGAGCAGTACTTC.

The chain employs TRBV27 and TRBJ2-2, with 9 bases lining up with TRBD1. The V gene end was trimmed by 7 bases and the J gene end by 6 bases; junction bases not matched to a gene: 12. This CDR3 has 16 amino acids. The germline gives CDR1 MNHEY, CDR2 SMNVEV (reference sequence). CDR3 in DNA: TGTGCCAGCAAGGATCCGGGACAGGGTATAGCCGGGGAGCTGTTTTTT. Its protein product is CASKDPGQGIAGELFF.